One TCR beta chain is described in this entry. Its antigen is not known. The CDR3 covers 14 residues. From germline, CDR1 is MDHEN and CDR2 SYDVKM. Trimming pared 6 bases from V and 4 bases from J, leaving 15 bases between. This sample stems from a study of T-cell reconstitution after alpha-beta-depleted transplantation in children. Study outcomes and limitations: Where alpha-beta T cells came from about two months after transplant was reportedly several hundred expanded graft clones. T-cell counts and diversity at one year post-transplant came mainly from newly produced T cells.

Unique molecular identifiers tagged the TCRbeta library. TCRdb re-derived calls from the PCR reads in MiXCR, one entry per CDR3 protein. The sample records fewer than 350,000 distinct CDR3 sequences, 6% to 10% being singletons. Sample: peripheral blood, taken 360 days after TCRalphabeta/CD19-depleted stem cell transplant. The source is a female patient aged 2-9 years who had a stem cell transplant for Fanconi anemia, so the T cells may come from the graft donor. V is TRBV28 and J is TRBJ2-5; TRBD2 is a possible D gene (6 bases). CDR3 in DNA: TGTGCCAGCAGCGGGGCGGGAAGGCCAGAGACCCAGTACTTC. Protein product: CASSGAGRPETQYF.